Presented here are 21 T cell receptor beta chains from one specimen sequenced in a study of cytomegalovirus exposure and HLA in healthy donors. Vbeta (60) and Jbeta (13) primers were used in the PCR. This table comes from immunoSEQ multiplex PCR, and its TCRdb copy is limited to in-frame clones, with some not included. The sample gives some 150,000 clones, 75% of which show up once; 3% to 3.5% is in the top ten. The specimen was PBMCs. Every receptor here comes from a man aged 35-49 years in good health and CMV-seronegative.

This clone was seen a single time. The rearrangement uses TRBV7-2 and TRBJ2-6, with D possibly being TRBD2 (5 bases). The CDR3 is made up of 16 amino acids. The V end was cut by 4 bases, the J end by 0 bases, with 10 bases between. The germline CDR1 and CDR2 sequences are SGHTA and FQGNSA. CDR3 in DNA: TGTGCCAGCAGCTCCCCGGGAAGCTCTGGGGCCAACGTCCTGACTTTC. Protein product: CASSSPGSSGANVLTF.

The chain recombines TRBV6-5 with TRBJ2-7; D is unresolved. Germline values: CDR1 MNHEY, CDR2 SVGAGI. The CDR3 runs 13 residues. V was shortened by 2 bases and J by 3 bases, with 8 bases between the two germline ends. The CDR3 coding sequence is TGTGCCAGCAGTTACAGATCGGGCTACGAGCAGTACTTC. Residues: CASSYRSGYEQYF.

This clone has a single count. Here the CDR3 DNA reads TGCGCCAGCAGCCCTATACAGGGGAACACTGAAGCTTTCTTT. Protein: CASSPIQGNTEAFF. The rearrangement links TRBV5-1 to TRBJ1-1; possible D gene TRBD1, 6 bases. Germline lookup yields CDR1 SGHRS and CDR2 YFSETQ. Deletions cut 4 bases from V and 1 base from J, with 11 bases between. The CDR3 is 14 amino acids.

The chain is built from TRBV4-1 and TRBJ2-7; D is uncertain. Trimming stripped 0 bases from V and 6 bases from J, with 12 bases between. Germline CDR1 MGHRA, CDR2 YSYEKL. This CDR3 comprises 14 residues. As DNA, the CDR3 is TGCGCCAGCAGCCAAGAATCGAGAGCCGCCGAGCAGTACTTC. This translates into CASSQESRAAEQYF.

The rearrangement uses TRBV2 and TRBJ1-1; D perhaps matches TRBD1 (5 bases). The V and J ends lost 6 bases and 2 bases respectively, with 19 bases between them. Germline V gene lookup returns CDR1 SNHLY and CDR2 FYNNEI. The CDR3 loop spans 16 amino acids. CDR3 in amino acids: CASRGGYSLGNTEAFF. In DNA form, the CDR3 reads TGTGCCAGCAGGGGGGGGTACTCCCTCGGAAACACTGAAGCTTTCTTT. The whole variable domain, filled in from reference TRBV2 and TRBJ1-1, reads EPEVTQTPSHQVTQMGQEVILRCVPISNHLYFYWYRQILGQKVEFLVSFYNNEISEKSEIFDDQFSVERPDGSNFTLKIRSTKLEDSAMYFCASRGGYSLGNTEAFFGQGTRLTVV.

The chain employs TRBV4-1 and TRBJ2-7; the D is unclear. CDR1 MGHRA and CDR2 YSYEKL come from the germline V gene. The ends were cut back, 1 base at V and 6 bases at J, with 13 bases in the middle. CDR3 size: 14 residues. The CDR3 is CASSQGVAVTEQYF. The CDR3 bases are TGCGCCAGCAGCCAAGGAGTGGCGGTTACCGAGCAGTACTTC.

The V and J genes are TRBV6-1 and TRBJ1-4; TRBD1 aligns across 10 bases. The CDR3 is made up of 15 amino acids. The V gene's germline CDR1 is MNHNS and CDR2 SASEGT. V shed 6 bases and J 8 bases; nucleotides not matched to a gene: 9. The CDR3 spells CASRPDGQGVEKLFF. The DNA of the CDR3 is TGTGCCAGCAGACCCGACGGACAGGGGGTGGAAAAACTGTTTTTT.

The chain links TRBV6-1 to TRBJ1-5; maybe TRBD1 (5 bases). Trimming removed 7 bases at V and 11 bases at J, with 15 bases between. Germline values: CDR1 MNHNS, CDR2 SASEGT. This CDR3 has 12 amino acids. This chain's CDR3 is CASTLWGDAQHF. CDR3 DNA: TGTGCCAGCACCCTGTGGGGGGACGCCCAGCATTTT.

The CDR3 DNA sequence: TGTGCCAGCAGCTTACTCGGAGCAATGAACACTGAAGCTTTCTTT. Amino acids: CASSLLGAMNTEAFF. The chain has TRBV7-2 and TRBJ1-1; no firm D call. The V gene lost 2 bases and the J gene lost 0 bases, with 10 bases spanning the gap. Germline CDR1 is SGHTA and CDR2 is FQGNSA. CDR3 length: 15 residues.

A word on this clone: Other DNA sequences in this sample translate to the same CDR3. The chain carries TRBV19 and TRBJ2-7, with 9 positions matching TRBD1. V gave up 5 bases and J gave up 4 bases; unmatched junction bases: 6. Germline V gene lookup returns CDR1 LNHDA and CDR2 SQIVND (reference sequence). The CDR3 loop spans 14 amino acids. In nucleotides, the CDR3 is TGTGCCAGTAGTCCGGGACAGGGCGGATACGAGCAGTACTTC. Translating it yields CASSPGQGGYEQYF.

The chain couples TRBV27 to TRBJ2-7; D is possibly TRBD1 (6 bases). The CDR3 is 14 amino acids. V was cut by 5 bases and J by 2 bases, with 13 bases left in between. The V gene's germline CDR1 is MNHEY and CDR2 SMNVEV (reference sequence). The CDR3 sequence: CASSRETGPYEQYF. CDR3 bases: TGTGCCAGCAGTAGGGAGACAGGACCCTACGAGCAGTACTTC.

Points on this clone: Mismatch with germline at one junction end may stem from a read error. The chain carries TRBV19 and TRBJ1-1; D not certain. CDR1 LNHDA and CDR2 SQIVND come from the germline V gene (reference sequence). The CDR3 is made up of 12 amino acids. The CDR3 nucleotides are TGTGCCGGTAGCTTCTTTAACACTGAAGCTTTCTTT. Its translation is CAGSFFNTEAFF.

Here the CDR3 DNA reads TGTGCCTGGAACCCCCCCCGGAACAGTTATAATTCACCCCTCCACTTT. Protein sequence: CAWNPPRNSYNSPLHF. The V gene is TRBV30, the J gene TRBJ1-6, with D unclear. Germline CDR1 and CDR2: GTSNPN and SVGIG (reference sequence). The V end was cut by 4 bases, the J end by 4 bases, with 17 bases between. The CDR3 consists of 16 residues.

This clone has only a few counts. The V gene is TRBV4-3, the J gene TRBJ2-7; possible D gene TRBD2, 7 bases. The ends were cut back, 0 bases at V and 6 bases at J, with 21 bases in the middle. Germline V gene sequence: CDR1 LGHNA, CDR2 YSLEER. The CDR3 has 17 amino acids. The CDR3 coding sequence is TGCGCCAGCAGCCAAGATTCGGGGGGCAGGGTGGTCCGCGAGCAGTACTTC. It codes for CASSQDSGGRVVREQYF.

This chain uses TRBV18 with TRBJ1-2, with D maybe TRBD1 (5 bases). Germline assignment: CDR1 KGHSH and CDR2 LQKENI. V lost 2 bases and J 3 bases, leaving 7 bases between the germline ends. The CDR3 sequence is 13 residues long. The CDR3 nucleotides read TGTGCCAGCTCACCAGTACAGGACTATGGCTACACCTTC. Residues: CASSPVQDYGYTF.

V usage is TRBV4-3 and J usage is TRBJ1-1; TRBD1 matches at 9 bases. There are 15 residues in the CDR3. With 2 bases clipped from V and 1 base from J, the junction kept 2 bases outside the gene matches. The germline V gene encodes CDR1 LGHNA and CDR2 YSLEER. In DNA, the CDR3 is TGCGCCAGCAGCCAACCGGACAGGGGGAACACTGAAGCTTTCTTT. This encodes CASSQPDRGNTEAFF.

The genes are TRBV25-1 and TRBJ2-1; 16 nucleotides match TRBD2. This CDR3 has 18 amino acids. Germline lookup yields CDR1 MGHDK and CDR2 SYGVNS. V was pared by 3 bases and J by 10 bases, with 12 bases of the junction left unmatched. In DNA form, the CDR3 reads TGTGCCAGCAGTGACTTTGAGGGGACTAGCGGGGGGGCCAGGGAGCAGTTCTTC. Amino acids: CASSDFEGTSGGAREQFF.

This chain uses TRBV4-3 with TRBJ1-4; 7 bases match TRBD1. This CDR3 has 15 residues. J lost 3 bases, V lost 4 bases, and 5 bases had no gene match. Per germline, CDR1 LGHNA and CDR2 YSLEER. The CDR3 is CASSPNDRANEKLFF. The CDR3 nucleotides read TGCGCCAGCAGCCCTAATGACAGGGCTAATGAAAAACTGTTTTTT.

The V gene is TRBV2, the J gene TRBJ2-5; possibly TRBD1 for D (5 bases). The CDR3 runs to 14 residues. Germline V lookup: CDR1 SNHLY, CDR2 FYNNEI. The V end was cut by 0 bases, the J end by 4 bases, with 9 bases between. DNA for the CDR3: TGTGCCAGCAGTGAAGCGCTTCAGGGAGAGACCCAGTACTTC. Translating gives CASSEALQGETQYF.

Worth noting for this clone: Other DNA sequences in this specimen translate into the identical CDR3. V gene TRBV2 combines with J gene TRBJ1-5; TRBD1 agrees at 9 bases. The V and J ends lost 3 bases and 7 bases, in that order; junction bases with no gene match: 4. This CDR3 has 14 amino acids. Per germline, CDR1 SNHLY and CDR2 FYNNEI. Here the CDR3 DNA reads TGTGCCAGCAGTGAGAGGACAGGGGAACAGCCCCAGCATTTT. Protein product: CASSERTGEQPQHF.

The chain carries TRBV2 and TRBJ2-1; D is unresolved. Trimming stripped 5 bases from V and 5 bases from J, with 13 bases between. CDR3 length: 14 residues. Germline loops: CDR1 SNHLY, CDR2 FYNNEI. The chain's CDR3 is CASSSPRVDNEQFF. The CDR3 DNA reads TGTGCCAGCAGTTCTCCCCGGGTCGACAATGAGCAGTTCTTC. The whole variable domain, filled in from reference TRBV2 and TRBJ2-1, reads EPEVTQTPSHQVTQMGQEVILRCVPISNHLYFYWYRQILGQKVEFLVSFYNNEISEKSEIFDDQFSVERPDGSNFTLKIRSTKLEDSAMYFCASSSPRVDNEQFFGPGTRLTVL.